This entry lists 27 T cell receptor beta chains sequenced from one sample in a study of blood T cell repertoires in COVID-19. Repertoires were generated with immunoSEQ multiplex PCR, while TCRdb's copy carries only in-frame clones and drops some. The sample records 150,000 to 180,000 clones, around 83% being singletons. The sequenced sample consisted of peripheral blood. These receptor sequences come from a woman aged 60-75 years with COVID-19, enrolled during active disease.

This clone was seen only a few times. The rearrangement joins TRBV6-2 or TRBV6-3 to TRBJ1-1, with 7 nucleotides matching TRBD1. This CDR3 spans 14 amino acids. The germline V gene encodes CDR1 MNHEY and CDR2 SVGEGT. V lost 5 bases to trimming and J lost 2 bases; unmatched junction nucleotides: 5. The chain's CDR3 is CASSPYRGNTEAFF. Here the CDR3 DNA reads TGTGCCAGCAGTCCATACAGGGGTAACACTGAAGCTTTCTTT.

CDR3 sequence: CASSPGSYGYTF. The DNA of the CDR3 is TGTGCCAGCAGTCCCGGGTCCTATGGCTACACCTTC. The rearrangement uses TRBV6-5 and TRBJ1-2; unclear D gene. Trimming shortened V by 5 bases and J by 4 bases, and 8 bases separated the two germline ends. The CDR3 is 12 residues long. Germline V lookup: CDR1 MNHEY, CDR2 SVGAGI.

The J gene is TRBJ2-1, the V gene TRBV19, with 7 positions matching TRBD2. The V gene end was trimmed by 3 bases and the J gene end by 0 bases; junction bases not matched to a gene: 2. The CDR3 contains 15 residues. Germline V gene data show CDR1 as LNHDA and CDR2 as SQIVND (reference sequence). CDR3: CASSIPSGSYNEQFF. The CDR3 bases are TGTGCCAGTAGTATCCCTAGCGGCTCCTACAATGAGCAGTTCTTC.

The gene calls are TRBV4-2 and TRBJ1-5; 7 nucleotides align to TRBD1. With 1 base clipped from V and 4 bases from J, the junction kept 4 bases outside the gene matches. The germline V gene encodes CDR1 LGHNA and CDR2 YNFKEQ. The CDR3 totals 15 residues. CDR3 in amino acids: CASSQGQGGNQPQHF. The DNA for the CDR3 is TGTGCCAGCAGCCAAGGACAGGGAGGAAATCAGCCCCAGCATTTT.

This clone showed up just a few times. This sequence joins TRBV7-9 and TRBJ2-3, with 14 bases that match TRBD2. The germline gives CDR1 SEHNR, CDR2 FQNEAQ (reference sequence). This CDR3 has 15 residues. Trimming took 4 bases from V and 4 from J; bases not matched to a gene: 1. CDR3 sequence reads: CASSSTSGGADTQYF. The CDR3 DNA follows: TGTGCCAGCAGCTCGACTAGCGGGGGGGCAGATACGCAGTATTTT.

CDR3 DNA: TGTGCCAGCAGCTTGCTTAGCGGTAGCACAGATACGCAGTATTTT. Protein sequence: CASSLLSGSTDTQYF. The chain has TRBV7-9 and TRBJ2-3, with a tentative D call TRBD2 (6 bases). Looked up from germline, CDR1 is SEHNR and CDR2 is FQNEAQ (reference sequence). Trimming removed 3 bases at V and 0 bases at J, with 10 bases between. The CDR3 is 15 amino acids.

This sequence joins TRBV3-1 (or the pseudogene TRBV3-2) and TRBJ1-5; D unresolved. Germline V gene data show CDR1 as LGHDT and CDR2 as YNNKEL (reference sequence). The CDR3 loop spans 15 amino acids. V dropped 4 bases and J dropped 7 bases, with 17 bases sitting between them. The chain's CDR3 is CASSLGGYRLQPQHF. DNA for the CDR3: TGTGCCAGCAGCCTCGGCGGGTATAGGCTACAGCCCCAGCATTTT.

The chain is built from TRBV6-1 and TRBJ1-1; TRBD1 is a possible D gene (6 bases). V was pared by 8 bases and J by 7 bases, with 23 bases between. This CDR3 comprises 15 residues. Germline CDR1 and CDR2: MNHNS and SASEGT. The DNA of the CDR3 is TGTGCCAGCCTCCAGGGGACACCACTCCGCCTTGAAGCTTTCTTT. The encoded protein is CASLQGTPLRLEAFF.

The chain joins TRBV7-8 to TRBJ1-1; unclear D gene. The CDR3 length is 13 residues. In germline, CDR1 is SGHVS, CDR2 FQNEAQ. Trimming took off 6 bases at V and 0 bases at J, with 8 bases between the two ends. The CDR3 here is CASSSQMNTEAFF. CDR3 sequence (DNA): TGTGCCAGCAGTTCCCAGATGAACACTGAAGCTTTCTTT.

The V gene is TRBV2, the J gene TRBJ2-1; D may be TRBD2 (7 bases). V lost 3 bases, J lost 4 bases, and 19 bases lay in between. The CDR3 totals 17 residues. The germline CDR1 and CDR2 sequences are SNHLY and FYNNEI. The CDR3 DNA follows: TGTGCCAGCAGTGAGGTCGGTCGGGGGGCGGGGTACAATGAGCAGTTCTTC. It specifies CASSEVGRGAGYNEQFF. Full variable domain (missing parts from reference TRBV2 and TRBJ2-1): EPEVTQTPSHQVTQMGQEVILRCVPISNHLYFYWYRQILGQKVEFLVSFYNNEISEKSEIFDDQFSVERPDGSNFTLKIRSTKLEDSAMYFCASSEVGRGAGYNEQFFGPGTRLTVL.

V is TRBV10-3 and J is TRBJ1-2; D is undetermined. Germline lookup yields CDR1 ENHRY and CDR2 SYGVKD. The CDR3 covers 16 residues. V gave up 2 bases and J gave up 7 bases, with 20 bases separating them. CDR3 protein: CAISENFGKGVGGYTF. Here the CDR3 DNA reads TGTGCCATCAGTGAGAACTTTGGAAAGGGAGTAGGTGGCTACACCTTC.

This chain links TRBV5-5 with TRBJ1-5, with D hard to call. Germline-derived CDR1 and CDR2 are SGHKS and YYEKEE (reference sequence). The CDR3 is 15 residues long. V lost 2 bases to trimming and J lost 3 bases, with 12 bases between them. The CDR3 loop reads CASSFVPTNNQPQHF. Written as DNA, the CDR3 is TGTGCCAGCAGCTTTGTCCCTACCAACAATCAGCCCCAGCATTTT.

The chain has TRBV7-9 and TRBJ1-5; D gene ambiguous. CDR1 and CDR2 (germline): SEHNR, FQNEAQ (reference sequence). The CDR3 has 13 residues. V gave up 4 bases and J gave up 6 bases, with 10 bases separating them. The CDR3 reads CASSYLEVQPQHF. The CDR3, as DNA: TGTGCCAGCAGCTACTTGGAGGTTCAGCCCCAGCATTTT.

The chain joins TRBV6-6 to TRBJ2-6; D might be TRBD1 (6 bases). The V end lost 7 bases, the J end lost 1 base, and 14 bases lay between the germline ends. Looked up from germline, CDR1 is MNHNY and CDR2 is SVGAGI (reference sequence). The CDR3 contains 16 residues. DNA for the CDR3: TGTGCCAGCAACCTCCCCCAGGGGTCTGGGGCCAACGTCCTGACTTTC. Protein product: CASNLPQGSGANVLTF.

The rearrangement links TRBV11-2 to TRBJ1-1; possibly TRBD1 for D (6 bases). The CDR3 is 14 residues long. The germline CDR1 and CDR2 sequences are SGHAT and FQNNGV. V lost 5 bases to trimming and J lost 1 base, with 11 bases between them. The CDR3: CASSTEDRNTEAFF. In DNA form, the CDR3 reads TGTGCCAGCAGCACCGAGGACAGGAACACTGAAGCTTTCTTT.

This chain links TRBV6-6 with TRBJ1-5; 7 bases line up with TRBD1. The CDR3 length is 15 residues. The trim removed 5 bases at V and 6 bases at J, leaving 10 bases unmatched. Germline loops: CDR1 MNHNY, CDR2 SVGAGI (reference sequence). The CDR3 DNA follows: TGTGCCAGCAGTCCTGACAGGGATGGGATTCAGCCCCAGCATTTT. The encoded protein is CASSPDRDGIQPQHF.

V and J are TRBV19 and TRBJ1-2, with 9 positions matching TRBD1. The CDR3 sequence is 14 residues long. Unmatched junction bases numbered 4, after V lost 3 bases and J lost 5 bases. CDR1 and CDR2 (germline): LNHDA, SQIVND (reference sequence). CDR3 bases: TGTGCCAGTAGTATGATGGACAGGGGTTATGGCTACACCTTC. This encodes CASSMMDRGYGYTF.

The V gene is TRBV6-5, the J gene TRBJ2-7, with D unclear. Between the trimmed V and J ends, which lost 5 bases and 3 bases, there was a span of 5 bases. CDR3 length equals 11 residues. Per the germline V gene, CDR1 is MNHEY and CDR2 is SVGAGI. CDR3 loop: CASSSNYEQYF. In DNA, the CDR3 is TGTGCCAGCAGTAGCAACTACGAGCAGTACTTC.

V gene TRBV7-9 combines with J gene TRBJ1-1; 8 nucleotides agree with TRBD1. Looked up from germline, CDR1 is SEHNR and CDR2 is FQNEAQ (reference sequence). The length of the CDR3 is 14 residues. Trimming took 6 bases from V and 5 from J; bases not matched to a gene: 8. CDR3 sequence (DNA): TGTGCCAGCAGACTAGGACAGGGAGCGACTGAAGCTTTCTTT. Translated: CASRLGQGATEAFF.

This chain joins TRBV7-9 and TRBJ1-4; D gene unclear. Germline V gene lookup returns CDR1 SEHNR and CDR2 FQNEAQ (reference sequence). The CDR3 is 15 amino acids. V lost 3 bases and J lost 2, with 10 bases in between. CDR3 bases: TGTGCCAGCAGCTTTGAGGGTCGGACTAATGAAAAACTGTTTTTT. It codes for CASSFEGRTNEKLFF.

The V gene is TRBV18, the J gene TRBJ2-1, with 14 bases identical to TRBD2. This CDR3 contains 17 residues. The trim removed 2 bases at V and 8 bases at J, leaving 8 bases unmatched. Germline CDR1 and CDR2: KGHSH and LQKENI. CDR3 in DNA: TGTGCCAGCTCACCAGCGGGACTAGCGGGAGTGATCTATGAGCAGTTCTTC. Its translation: CASSPAGLAGVIYEQFF.

The CDR3 here is CASSIPQGLGPGYTF. The CDR3 DNA is TGTGCCAGTAGTATTCCCCAGGGGCTGGGGCCTGGCTACACCTTC. The V call is TRBV19, the J call TRBJ1-2, with D perhaps TRBD1 (6 bases). V lost 3 bases and J 7 bases, leaving 18 bases between the germline ends. Germline assignment: CDR1 LNHDA and CDR2 SQIVND (reference sequence). The CDR3 runs 15 residues. Filled out from reference TRBV19 and TRBJ1-2, the complete variable domain reads DGGITQSPKYLFRKEGQNVTLSCEQNLNHDAMYWYRQDPGQGLRLIYYSQIVNDFQKGDIAEGYSVSREKKESFPLTVTSAQKNPTAFYLCASSIPQGLGPGYTFGSGTRLTVV.

A few counts support this clone. The chain couples TRBV5-1 to TRBJ2-7; 7 nucleotides match TRBD1. This CDR3 has 16 amino acids. Germline lookup yields CDR1 SGHRS and CDR2 YFSETQ. V shed 4 bases and J 5 bases; nucleotides not matched to a gene: 15. Here the CDR3 DNA reads TGCGCCAGCAGCGGAGCGAACAGGGGAAGGACCGACGAGCAGTACTTC. Translated, it gives CASSGANRGRTDEQYF.

The V call is TRBV2, the J call TRBJ2-4; perhaps TRBD2 as D (7 bases). From germline, CDR1 is SNHLY and CDR2 FYNNEI. V was trimmed by 8 bases and J by 9 bases, leaving 20 bases between them. CDR3 length equals 14 residues. The CDR3 nucleotides are TGTGCCAGCTCAAAGGGGGGGGCCACGGGCATTCAGTACTTC. Its protein product is CASSKGGATGIQYF.

The chain is built from TRBV5-1 and TRBJ2-1; weak D call: TRBD1 (5 bases). CDR3 size: 15 residues. Between the trimmed V and J ends, which lost 8 bases and 9 bases, there was a span of 24 bases. Per the germline V gene, CDR1 is SGHRS and CDR2 is YFSETQ. The chain's CDR3 is CASLLHGGQGSEQFF. In DNA, the CDR3 is TGCGCCAGTTTACTTCATGGCGGACAAGGGTCTGAGCAGTTCTTC.

The V and J genes are TRBV10-3 and TRBJ1-1, with D perhaps TRBD1 (5 bases). The CDR3 extends over 14 amino acids. Germline CDR1 reads ENHRY; CDR2 reads SYGVKD. Trimming cost V 0 bases and J 4 bases, with 9 bases left between them. CDR3 bases: TGTGCCATCAGTGAGTCAACAGGCAGCACTGAAGCTTTCTTT. Its protein is CAISESTGSTEAFF.

The chain uses TRBV3-1 (or the pseudogene TRBV3-2) and TRBJ2-5; D is uncertain. Per germline, CDR1 LGHDT and CDR2 YNNKEL (reference sequence). This CDR3 is 12 amino acids long. Trimming left V 1 base short and J 5 bases short, with 5 bases between. The CDR3 DNA sequence: TGTGCCAGCAGCCAAGTTCCGGAGACCCAGTACTTC. Translated, it gives CASSQVPETQYF.